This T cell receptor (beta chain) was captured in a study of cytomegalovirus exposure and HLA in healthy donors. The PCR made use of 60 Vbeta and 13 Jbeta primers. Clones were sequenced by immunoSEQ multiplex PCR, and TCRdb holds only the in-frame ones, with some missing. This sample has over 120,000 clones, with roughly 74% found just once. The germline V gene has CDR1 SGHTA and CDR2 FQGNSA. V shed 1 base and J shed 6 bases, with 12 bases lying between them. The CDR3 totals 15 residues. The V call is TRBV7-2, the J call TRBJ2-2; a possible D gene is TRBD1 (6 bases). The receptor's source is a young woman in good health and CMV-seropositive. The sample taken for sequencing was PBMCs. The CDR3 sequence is CASSLDRAPAGELFF. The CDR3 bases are TGTGCCAGCAGCTTAGACAGGGCTCCGGCCGGGGAGCTGTTTTTT.